This TCR beta chain is from a study of T cells in Graves' hyperthyroidism and ophthalmopathy (dated by TCRdb to between 2018 and 2021). Turning to the overall study: Peripheral blood was sampled at the time of initial diagnosis, prior to any treatment. TCR V-J signatures able to tell the groups apart were searched for in a discovery cohort of 90 to 100 patients, of whom more than 40 had Graves' ophthalmopathy and roughly 58 had stable Graves' hyperthyroidism. Prospective prediction of ophthalmopathy was tested in an independent validation cohort consisting of about 19 hyperthyroidism patients and some 16 patients who later progressed to ophthalmopathy. The 85 to 100 discovery patients were randomly split 7:3 into training and test sets. In addition, the study compared T-cell repertoires in thyroid tissue and in blood from several Graves' hyperthyroidism patients. After sampling, hyperthyroidism patients received methimazole starting at 30 mg daily, and ophthalmopathy patients received high-dose intravenous methylprednisolone. The paper reports TCR Vbeta CDR3 sequencing of 130 to 150 peripheral blood samples: fewer than 50 ophthalmopathy, fewer than 80 hyperthyroidism and approximately 17 progressor patients.

This clonotype was observed many times. The antigen this receptor binds is unknown. Base qualities are missing; no much larger clone stands one base away. The investigation overall reported the following: In cross-validation, a model built on a 13 V-J signature told ophthalmopathy apart from stable hyperthyroidism with 87.88% sensitivity and roughly 81% specificity, and in testing the same model reached 80%/75%. During validation, the model predicted progression to ophthalmopathy a median of approximately 7 months ahead of onset, with almost 71% sensitivity and roughly 72% specificity. Most expanded thyroid clonotypes (frequency above 0.001) were also detected in blood, a finding suggesting that blood repertoires may reflect thyroid immune responses. No statistical method was used to fix the sample size in advance, and group allocation was not hidden from the investigators.

The CDR3 goes from the cysteine to the phenylalanine over 19 residues. Only the CDR3 region is kept as DNA, spanning 57 bases read in frame from base 1. The germline V gene specifies SQVTM as CDR1 and ANQGSEA as CDR2. Trimming at the junction amounts to 7 bases on V and 1 base on J, and the germline ends lie 29 bases apart. The TCR beta CDR3 regions were amplified from RNA transcripts. A first-round RT-PCR of the TCR CDR3 used the HTBI primer set with the Qiagen OneStep RT-PCR kit. Libraries were constructed in a second round of multiplex PCR, after which size selection and purification were performed. Libraries were sequenced paired-end with 100 bp reads on an Illumina HiSeq2000. The study's processing was this. Raw data were processed with SOAPnuke, discarding reads with adapters, uncalled bases, mean Phred below 15, or no exact constant-primer or identifier match. COPE v1.2.5 was used to merge the high-quality paired reads, and each unique nucleotide sequence was defined as a clonotype. Clonotypes were aligned to IMGT TRBV, TRBD and TRBJ reference segments using MiTCR v1.1. The analysis was restricted to V-J combinations with a frequency above 0.0001, which together covered around 99% of the repertoires. A TCS score was defined as the ratio of F50 (clonal expansion) to E x V (chaos), with BLOSUM62-based TCRdist applied between CDR3 peptides within each V-J. Welch's t-statistics and random forest reduced 500 to 550 V-J features to 10 to 15, which were used in a naive Bayes classifier (R e1071). The public reads were reprocessed in TCRdb via fastp at Q25 and MiXCR, keeping in-frame beta chains. Entries are consolidated by CDR3 protein sequence, retaining the most common genes and DNA. TCRdb, rather than the study authors, made the V and J calls. This sample gives 130,000 to 150,000 distinct CDR3 sequences in total; more than 20% of them show up just once. The ten largest clonotypes hold 67% of the sample.

Hyperthyroidism patients were newly diagnosed, with disease duration under 2 months, and aged 18 to 65 years. Any patient with an uncontrolled infection, another autoimmune disease, pregnancy or lactation was excluded. Clinical symptoms, serum thyroxine and TRAb, thyroid ultrasound, and orbital computed tomography formed the basis for the diagnoses. Blood from progressor patients was drawn when they were first diagnosed with hyperthyroidism, before any ophthalmopathy symptoms appeared. PBMCs were separated from over 9 ml of fresh peripheral blood using Ficoll-Paque density gradient centrifugation. Progressor patients were first diagnosed with Graves' hyperthyroidism and then developed ophthalmopathy during follow-up. Trizol reagent was used to extract total RNA, and RNA quality was then checked on an Agilent 2100 Bioanalyzer.

Sequences were obtained from blood. This receptor was obtained from a woman aged 45-65 years with Graves' hyperthyroidism that later progressed to Graves' ophthalmopathy. Rearrangement joined TRBV29-1 to TRBJ2-1; tentative D gene TRBD2, with 5 bases matching. The nucleotide sequence reads TGCAGCGCCAATAAGGGCCAGCTAGGCGGGTTCGGGTCCTACAATGAGCAGTTCTTC. Its protein is CSANKGQLGGFGSYNEQFF.